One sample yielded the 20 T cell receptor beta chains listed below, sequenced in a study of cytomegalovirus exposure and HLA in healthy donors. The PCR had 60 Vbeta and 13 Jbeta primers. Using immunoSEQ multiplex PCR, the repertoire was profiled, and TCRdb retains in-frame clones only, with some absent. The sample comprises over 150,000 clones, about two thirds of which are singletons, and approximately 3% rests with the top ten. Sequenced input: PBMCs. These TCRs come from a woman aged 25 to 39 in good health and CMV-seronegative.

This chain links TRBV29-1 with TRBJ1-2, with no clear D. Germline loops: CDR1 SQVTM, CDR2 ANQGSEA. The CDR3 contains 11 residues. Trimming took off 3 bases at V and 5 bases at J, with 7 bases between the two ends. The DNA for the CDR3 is TGCAGCGTTGAGGCGGAGTATGGCTACACCTTC. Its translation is CSVEAEYGYTF.

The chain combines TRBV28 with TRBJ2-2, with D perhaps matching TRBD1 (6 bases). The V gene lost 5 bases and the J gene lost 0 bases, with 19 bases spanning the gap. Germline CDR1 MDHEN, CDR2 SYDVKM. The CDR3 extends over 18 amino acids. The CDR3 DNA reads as TGTGCCAGCAGTAAGGTAGGGGGAAGGAGGTCGAACACCGGGGAGCTGTTTTTT. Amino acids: CASSKVGGRRSNTGELFF. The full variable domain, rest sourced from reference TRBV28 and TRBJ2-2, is DVKVTQSSRYLVKRTGEKVFLECVQDMDHENMFWYRQDPGLGLRLIYFSYDVKMKEKGDIPEGYSVSREKKERFSLILESASTNQTSMYLCASSKVGGRRSNTGELFFGEGSRLTVL.

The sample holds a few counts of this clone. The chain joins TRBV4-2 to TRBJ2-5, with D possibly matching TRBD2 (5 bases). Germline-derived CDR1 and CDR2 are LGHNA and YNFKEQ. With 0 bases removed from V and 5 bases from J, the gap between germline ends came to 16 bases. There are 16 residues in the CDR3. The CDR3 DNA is TGTGCCAGCAGCCAAGATTTACTAGGTCCTGAGGAGACCCAGTACTTC. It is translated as CASSQDLLGPEETQYF.

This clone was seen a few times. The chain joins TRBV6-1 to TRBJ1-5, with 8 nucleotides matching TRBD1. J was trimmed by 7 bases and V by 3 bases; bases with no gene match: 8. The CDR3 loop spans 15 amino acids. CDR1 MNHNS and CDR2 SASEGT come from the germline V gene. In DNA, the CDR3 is TGTGCCAGCAGTGATCCCGATCAGGGGGCCCAGCCCCAGCATTTT. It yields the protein CASSDPDQGAQPQHF.

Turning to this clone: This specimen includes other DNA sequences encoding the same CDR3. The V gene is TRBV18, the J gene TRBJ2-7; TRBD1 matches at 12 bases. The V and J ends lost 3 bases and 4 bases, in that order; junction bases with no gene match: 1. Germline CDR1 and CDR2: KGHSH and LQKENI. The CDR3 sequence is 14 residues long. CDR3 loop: CASSPGQGAYEQYF. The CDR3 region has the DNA TGTGCCAGCTCACCGGGACAGGGGGCGTACGAGCAGTACTTC.

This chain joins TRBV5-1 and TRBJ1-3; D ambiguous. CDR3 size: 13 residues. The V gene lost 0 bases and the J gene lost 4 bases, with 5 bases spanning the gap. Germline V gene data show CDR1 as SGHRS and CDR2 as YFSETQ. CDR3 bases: TGCGCCAGCAGCTTGGTAGTGGGAAACACCATATATTTT. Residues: CASSLVVGNTIYF. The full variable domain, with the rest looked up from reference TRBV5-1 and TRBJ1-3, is KAGVTQTPRYLIKTRGQQVTLSCSPISGHRSVSWYQQTPGQGLQFLFEYFSETQRNKGNFPGRFSGRQFSNSRSEMNVSTLELGDSALYLCASSLVVGNTIYFGEGSWLTVV.

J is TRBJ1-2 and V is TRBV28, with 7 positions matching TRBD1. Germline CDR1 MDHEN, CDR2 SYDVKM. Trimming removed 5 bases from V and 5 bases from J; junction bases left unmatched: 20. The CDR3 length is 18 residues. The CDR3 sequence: CASSALVIRTGDDYGYTF. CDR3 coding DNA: TGTGCCAGCAGTGCCCTAGTTATCCGTACAGGGGATGATTATGGCTACACCTTC.

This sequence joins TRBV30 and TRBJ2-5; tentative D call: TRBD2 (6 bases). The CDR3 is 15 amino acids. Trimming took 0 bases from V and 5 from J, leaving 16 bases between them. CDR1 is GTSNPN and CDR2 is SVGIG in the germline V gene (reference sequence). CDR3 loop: CAWSVEASGRETQYF. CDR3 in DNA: TGTGCCTGGAGTGTAGAGGCCAGCGGGCGGGAGACCCAGTACTTC.

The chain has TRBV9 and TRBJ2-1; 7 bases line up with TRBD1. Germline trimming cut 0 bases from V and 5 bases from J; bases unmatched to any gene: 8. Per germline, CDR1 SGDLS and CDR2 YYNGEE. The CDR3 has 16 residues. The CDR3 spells CASSVGPGQLNNEQFF. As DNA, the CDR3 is TGTGCCAGCAGCGTAGGACCGGGACAGCTCAACAATGAGCAGTTCTTC.

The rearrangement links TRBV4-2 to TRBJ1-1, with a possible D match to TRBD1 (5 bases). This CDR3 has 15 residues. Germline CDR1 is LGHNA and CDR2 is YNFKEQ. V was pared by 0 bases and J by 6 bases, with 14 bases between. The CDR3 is CASSQDSLQGSEAFF. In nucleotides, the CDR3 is TGTGCCAGCAGCCAAGATAGTCTGCAGGGATCTGAAGCTTTCTTT.

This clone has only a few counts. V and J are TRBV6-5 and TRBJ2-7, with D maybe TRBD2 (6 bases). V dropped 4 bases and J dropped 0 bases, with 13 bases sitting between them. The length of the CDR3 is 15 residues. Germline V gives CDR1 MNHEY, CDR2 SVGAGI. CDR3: CASSSGRGLSYEQYF. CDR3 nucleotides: TGTGCCAGCAGTTCTGGTAGGGGACTCTCCTACGAGCAGTACTTC.

The CDR3 nucleotides read TGTGCCAGCAGCGTAGACCCAGGGTCAAGCTATGGCTACACCTTC. Residues: CASSVDPGSSYGYTF. The chain is built from TRBV9 and TRBJ1-2; TRBD1 is a possible D gene (5 bases). The CDR3 has 15 amino acids. The germline V gene has CDR1 SGDLS and CDR2 YYNGEE. With 0 bases removed from V and 4 bases from J, the gap between germline ends came to 13 bases.

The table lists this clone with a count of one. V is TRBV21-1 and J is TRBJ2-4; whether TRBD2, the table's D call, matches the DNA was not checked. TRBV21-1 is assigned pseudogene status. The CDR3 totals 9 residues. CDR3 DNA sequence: TGTGCCAGCGAAGCGATGGAGTACTTC. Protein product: CASEAMEYF.

This CDR3 reads CASSELNSPYNEQFF. The CDR3 nucleotides read TGTGCCAGCAGTGAATTGAACAGCCCCTACAATGAGCAGTTCTTC. The chain joins TRBV6-1 to TRBJ2-1; D unresolved. The CDR3 is made up of 15 amino acids. Trimming removed 2 bases at V and 2 bases at J, with 10 bases between. The germline V gene encodes CDR1 MNHNS and CDR2 SASEGT.

The CDR3 nucleotides read TGTGCCACGAGCGGCCAGGGGGCAGAAATAGGCTACACCTTC. Translated: CATSGQGAEIGYTF. The chain recombines TRBV19 with TRBJ1-2, with TRBD1 matching over 8 bases. Germline trimming cut 10 bases from V and 8 bases from J; bases unmatched to any gene: 15. Germline V lookup: CDR1 LNHDA, CDR2 SQIVND (reference sequence). The CDR3 runs 14 residues.

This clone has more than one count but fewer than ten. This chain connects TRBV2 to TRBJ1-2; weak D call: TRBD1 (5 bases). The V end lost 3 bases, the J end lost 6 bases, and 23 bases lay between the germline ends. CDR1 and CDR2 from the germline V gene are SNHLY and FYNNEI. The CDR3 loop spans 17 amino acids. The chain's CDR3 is CASSDQLGPSGVDGYTF. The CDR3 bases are TGTGCCAGCAGTGACCAGCTGGGCCCATCGGGGGTCGATGGCTACACCTTC.

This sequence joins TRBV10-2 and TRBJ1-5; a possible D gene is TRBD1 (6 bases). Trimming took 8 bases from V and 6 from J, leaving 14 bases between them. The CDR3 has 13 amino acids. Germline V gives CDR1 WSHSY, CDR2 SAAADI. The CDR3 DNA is TGCGCCAGCTGGGCAGGGGCAGGTCAGCCCCAGCATTTT. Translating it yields CASWAGAGQPQHF.

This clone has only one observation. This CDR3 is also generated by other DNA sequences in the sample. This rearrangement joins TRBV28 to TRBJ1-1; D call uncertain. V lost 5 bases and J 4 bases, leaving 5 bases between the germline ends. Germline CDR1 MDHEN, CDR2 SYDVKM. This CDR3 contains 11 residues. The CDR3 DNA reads TGTGCCAGCAGTCCGAGCACTGAAGCTTTCTTT. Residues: CASSPSTEAFF.

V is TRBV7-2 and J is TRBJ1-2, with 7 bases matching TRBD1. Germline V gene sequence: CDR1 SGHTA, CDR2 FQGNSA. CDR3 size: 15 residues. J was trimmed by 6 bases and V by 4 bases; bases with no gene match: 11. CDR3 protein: CASSSQQGMIDGYTF. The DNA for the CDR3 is TGTGCCAGCAGCTCACAACAGGGGATGATAGATGGCTACACCTTC. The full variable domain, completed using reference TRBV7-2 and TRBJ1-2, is GAGVSQSPSNKVTEKGKDVELRCDPISGHTALYWYRQSLGQGLEFLIYFQGNSAPDKSGLPSDRFSAERTGGSVSTLTIQRTQQEDSAVYLCASSSQQGMIDGYTFGSGTRLTVV.

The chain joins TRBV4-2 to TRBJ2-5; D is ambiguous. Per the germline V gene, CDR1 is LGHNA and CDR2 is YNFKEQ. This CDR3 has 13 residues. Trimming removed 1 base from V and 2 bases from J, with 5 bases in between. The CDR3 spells CASSQARQETQYF. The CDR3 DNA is TGTGCCAGCAGCCAAGCGAGGCAAGAGACCCAGTACTTC.